What follows describes a single T cell receptor (beta chain). No antigen is known for it. One base away there is no much larger clone; base qualities are not given. The receptor library was made with 5' RACE. Instrument used: Illumina HiSeq 2500. A second about 7 to 12 cycle PCR used a sample-barcoded 5' primer and a J-beta primer mix. A template-switch 5' adaptor carrying 12 random nucleotides introduced a unique molecular identifier onto each TCR beta cDNA molecule. Each sample yielded at least 3 million CDR3-containing paired-end reads. All of the RNA was converted into first-strand cDNA using the Mint cDNA synthesis kit, with a TRBC-specific oligonucleotide serving as the primer. Following uracil-DNA glycosylase treatment, a first 18-cycle PCR with universal primers M1SS and BC2_uni_R was performed on all cDNA. Per the authors' processing: Normalization of each sample was performed by random selection of 1 million high-quality reads, each carrying a distinct molecular identifier. Reads with shared molecular identifiers were discarded instead of being binned into consensus sequences. CDR3 identification, clonotype clustering and error correction used MiTCR with a Q25 quality threshold and the strictest error-elimination algorithm. Lower-bound total TCR beta diversity was estimated with a nonparametric unseen species model using Euler transformation. TCRdb reanalyzed the raw reads on its own, using fastp at Q25 for trimming and MiXCR for clone calling, and kept in-frame beta chains. Identical CDR3 proteins give one entry, which carries the most common genes and DNA. The V and J calls were not made by the authors but by TCRdb's processing. Within this sample are about 1.8 million distinct CDR3 sequences, with about 49% of them counted one time only. Clones ranked in the top ten supply about 2.1% of the sample.

Reading the germline V gene gives CDR1 MNHNS and CDR2 SASEGT. From the cysteine up to the phenylalanine, the CDR3 has a length of 17 residues. Just the 51-base CDR3 DNA is kept, in frame starting at base 1. Cut back by 5 bases and 2 bases, the V and J ends lie 19 bases apart. This sample is part of a study of blood T cells in healthy people across ages (dated by TCRdb to about 2015). About the investigation overall: In model experiments, template switching captured about one uniquely barcoded TCR beta cDNA molecule for every two T cells. Using deep sequencing normalized with unique cDNA molecular identifiers, the study measured how TCR beta repertoire diversity changes with age. The donors were divided into four age groups: young (average approximately 17 years), middle-aged (about 39), aged (about 60) and long-lived (roughly 82). To avoid experimental bias, donors of different ages were randomly spread across the sequencing lanes. Using the same blood draw, the study looked at two additional independent replicas of 1 million unique cDNA reads for two donors, one aged 18 to 30 and the other aged 80 or older. Study-level results and caveats: Compared with the aged group, more naive CD4+ T cells, fewer expanded clones and increased TCR diversity were shown by the long-lived group, suggesting age selection. Observed TCR beta diversity per million T cells fell roughly linearly with age, and a significant reduction was already apparent by age around 36. Since profiling was done on bulk unsorted PBMCs, naive and antigen-experienced compartments could not be conclusively compared. Total diversity estimates from one million sequenced T cells were considered lower bounds and underestimates. Because the CMV infection status of the donors was unknown, age-related changes in expanded clonotypes may potentially have been confounded. There was a strong correlation between observed TCR beta diversity and the percentage of naive T cells measured by flow cytometry.

The roughly 42 donors, aged about 6 to 100 years, were systemically healthy Caucasian individuals from Russia. Around 9.9 milliliters of peripheral blood were collected from each donor into EDTA-treated Vacutainer tubes. Ficoll-Paque density-gradient centrifugation was used to isolate PBMCs, with at least 7 million per sample. Trizol reagent was used to extract total RNA from the PBMCs, yielding at least 5.5 micrograms per sample. For every donor, flow cytometry on a PBMC aliquot measured the percentage of naive CD45RAhigh/CD27high T cells. The source of this sequence is a woman aged 40 to 50 in good health. The chain was built from TRBV6-1 and TRBJ2-1, with no confident D gene call. The source material was blood. Here is the DNA: TGTGCCAGCAGTCGTCCCGTACTCAGAGGTCCCTACAATGAGCAGTTCTTC. It is translated as CASSRPVLRGPYNEQFF.